This T cell receptor (beta chain) was captured in a study of shared clonotypes between healthy human individuals (dated by TCRdb to the early 2020s). Regarding the research as a whole: A few men and a couple of women, aged 18 to 49 years, made up the cohort. For each donor, CD4 naive and CD4 memory were each given three plates, CD8 naive was given two plates, and CD8 memory was given one plate. To estimate repertoire size and how much clonotypes are shared between individuals, the study performed deep sequencing of blood TCR repertoires from roughly five healthy adults. Each donor's leukapheresis produced roughly between roughly 0.85 and 9.5 billion PBMCs. Different laboratories and diverse techniques were used to prepare libraries and sequence TCR repertoires, to increase sequencing depth and limit assay-specific biases. Results and caveats for the whole study, not just this receptor: Naive subsets generally had larger estimated clonotype richness than memory subsets did. When four donors were compared, the shared fraction of clonotypes was about 5% for naive CD4, more than 3% for naive CD8, more than 2% for memory CD4, and 0.3% to 0.5% for memory CD8. The genetic and exposure-history diversity represented was limited by the small number of donors. Even with the large sequencing depth, rarefaction of the sorted-subset datasets indicated that sequencing was incomplete. Sampling was limited to blood, and TCR repertoires in tissue likely differ from TCR repertoires in blood. Compared with non-shared clonotypes, clonotypes shared by all four sorted-subset donors had higher generation probabilities. Pairwise subsampling indicated that sequencing depth was expected to affect the degree of clonotype sharing among donors.

CDR1 and CDR2 (MNHEY, SMNVEV) derive from the germline V gene (reference sequence). V is pruned by 7 bases and J by 2 bases, leaving 5 bases of the junction without a gene match. From the cysteine through the phenylalanine, the CDR3 covers 13 amino acids. The CDR3 DNA has 39 bases and is translated from base 1. The donors were healthy, HIV-negative adults who had no recently reported acute infections or vaccinations. Every donor was a Caucasian adult living in Nashville, Tennessee, USA. Magnetic negative selection was used to enrich CD4+ T cells, after which naive cells were positively selected on CD45RA and the negative fraction became the memory subset. Blood was collected by leukapheresis, and PBMCs were isolated by Ficoll-Histopaque density gradient centrifugation and then cryopreserved in liquid nitrogen vapor phase. Purity and quantity of every magnetically sorted T cell population were checked by analytical flow cytometry. Each sorted fraction had its genomic DNA isolated and then quantified by UV absorbance on a Nanodrop 2000c.

TCR CDR3 regions were amplified from genomic DNA by multiplex PCR using the deep immunoSEQ assay. Genomic DNA extracted from each cell subset was distributed evenly over all wells of several immunoSEQ 96-well plates, and each plate served as one replicate. Each replicate PCR for sorted subsets received about 0.2 ug genomic DNA, equal to roughly 33,000 T cell genomes. The purified libraries were quantified using a Qubit 3.0 fluorometer, sized with a Bioanalyzer 2100, and then quantified again using the KAPA Library Quantification kit. Every immunoSEQ 96-well plate was sequenced on a separate single-read 150-cycle Illumina NextSeq 550 flow cell. Concerning the study's data processing: The immunoSEQ output contained only junctional sequences without quality scores, so filtering could not match that applied to full-length reads. Sequences were annotated with PyIR, a Python wrapper for IgBLAST v1.9, using IMGT germline references to assign V/J genes and CDR3. Reads were removed for weak V/J assignments (E-value above 1e-6), missing CDR3, stop codons, out-of-frame junctions, or ambiguous translated residues. A V3J clonotype was defined by an identical inferred V gene, J gene, and CDR3 amino acid sequence. Percentage overlap between repertoires was computed as shared unique clonotypes divided by the size of the smaller repertoire. Richness of each repertoire was evaluated using RTK rarefaction, the Chao1 estimator, and Recon v2.1 estimates of unobserved clonotypes. Generation probabilities were computed with OLGA for all TCRbeta clonotypes obtained by the gDNA method from a handful of donors. Not all clones reach the TCRdb copy of this immuneACCESS table, which keeps in-frame sequences only. Checked studies attribute under half of the gap to unresolved V genes and leave the rest unexplained. The D gene and trimming were derived from the DNA, and the V and J assignments and clone size from that table. This sample is represented by about 1.1 million clones; around 78% of them were singletons. 0.5% to 0.65% of the sample is in the top ten clones.

This clone came up once. It has no known antigen specificity. Qualities for individual bases were not recorded, and no much larger clone is one base off. The sequencing sample was made of memory CD4+ T cells from PBMCs. What this sample's cell subset or site label stands for: CD45RA-negative fraction. This chain joins TRBV27 to TRBJ2-7; TRBD2 fits 7 bases in the junction. The sequence was obtained from a man aged 18 to 29 in good health. Some clones in this sample may be carry-over from other donors' samples. The CDR3 region: CASMHRGAYEQYF. The nucleotide sequence is TGTGCCAGCATGCACCGGGGGGCCTACGAGCAGTACTTC.